A selection of T cell receptor beta chains follows, all from one sample in a study of blood T cells in healthy people across ages. TCRdb re-called the 5' RACE reads with MiXCR, one entry per CDR3 protein. The table lists some 920,000 distinct CDR3 sequences, approximately 50% of them singletons. The sequencing sample was made of blood. These receptors were obtained from a woman aged 55-69 years in good health. The CDR3 runs from the conserved cysteine through the conserved F or W. D genes are given only for firm matches. Clone size appears in some rows only: once, few, many, or a class for an expanded clone.

abundance: NA
v_gene: TRBV4-1
j_gene: TRBJ2-7
d_gene: NA
CDR3aa: CASSHYGDNYEQYF
CDR3nt: TGCGCCAGCAGCCATTACGGGGATAATTACGAGCAGTACTTC

abundance: NA
v_gene: TRBV28
j_gene: TRBJ2-1
d_gene: NA
CDR3aa: CASSTRQRSTGTYNEQFF
CDR3nt: TGTGCCAGCAGTACGAGGCAGCGATCTACGGGCACGTACAATGAGCAGTTCTTC

abundance: few
v_gene: TRBV20-1
j_gene: TRBJ1-4
d_gene: TRBD1
CDR3aa: CSASGTGGEKLFF
CDR3nt: TGCAGTGCTAGCGGGACAGGGGGTGAAAAACTGTTTTTT

abundance: NA
v_gene: TRBV7-9
j_gene: TRBJ1-4
d_gene: NA
CDR3aa: CASSPTSSTNEKLFF
CDR3nt: TGTGCCAGCAGCCCGACGTCCTCAACTAATGAAAAACTGTTTTTT

abundance: few
v_gene: TRBV6-5
j_gene: TRBJ2-5
d_gene: NA
CDR3aa: CASRSSNRAKGTQYF
CDR3nt: TGTGCCAGCAGGAGTAGTAACCGGGCCAAAGGGACCCAGTACTTC

abundance: NA
v_gene: TRBV29-1
j_gene: TRBJ2-3
d_gene: NA
CDR3aa: CSARTVGDTQYF
CDR3nt: TGCAGCGCGAGAACTGTTGGAGATACGCAGTATTTT

abundance: many
v_gene: TRBV7-2
j_gene: TRBJ2-7
d_gene: TRBD2
CDR3aa: CASSPRGGGPYEQYF
CDR3nt: TGTGCCAGCAGTCCCCGCGGGGGGGGGCCCTACGAGCAGTACTTC

abundance: NA
v_gene: TRBV29-1
j_gene: TRBJ2-4
d_gene: NA
CDR3aa: CSAYGPDRNIQYF
CDR3nt: TGCAGCGCCTACGGCCCGGACAGAAACATTCAGTACTTC

abundance: NA
v_gene: TRBV20-1
j_gene: TRBJ2-3
d_gene: NA
CDR3aa: CSASVVDTQYF
CDR3nt: TGCAGTGCTAGCGTGGTAGATACGCAGTATTTT

abundance: once
v_gene: TRBV20-1
j_gene: TRBJ1-1
d_gene: NA
CDR3aa: CSARRGQFTEAFF
CDR3nt: TGCAGTGCTCGTCGCGGACAATTCACTGAAGCTTTCTTT

abundance: NA
v_gene: TRBV6-2/TRBV6-3
j_gene: TRBJ2-1
d_gene: TRBD2
CDR3aa: CAGARLAGAEQFF
CDR3nt: TGTGCCGGGGCACGGCTAGCGGGAGCTGAGCAGTTCTTC

abundance: NA
v_gene: TRBV6-2/TRBV6-3
j_gene: TRBJ2-5
d_gene: TRBD2
CDR3aa: CASRKMSGSLWETQYF
CDR3nt: TGTGCCAGCAGAAAAATGAGCGGGAGTCTCTGGGAGACCCAGTACTTC

abundance: few
v_gene: TRBV12-3/TRBV12-4
j_gene: TRBJ1-4
d_gene: NA
CDR3aa: CASSFDLKSEKLFF
CDR3nt: TGTGCCAGCAGTTTTGACCTTAAGAGTGAAAAACTGTTTTTT

abundance: NA
v_gene: TRBV24-1
j_gene: TRBJ1-5
d_gene: NA
CDR3aa: CATSDRGDQPQHF
CDR3nt: TGTGCCACCAGTGATAGGGGGGATCAGCCCCAGCATTTT

abundance: few
v_gene: TRBV28
j_gene: TRBJ2-1
d_gene: TRBD2
CDR3aa: CASSSRLAGGLHLTYNEQFF
CDR3nt: TGTGCCAGCAGTTCGCGACTAGCGGGAGGGCTTCACCTCACCTACAATGAGCAGTTCTTC

abundance: few
v_gene: TRBV7-2
j_gene: TRBJ2-7
d_gene: TRBD1
CDR3aa: CASTGGETYEQYF
CDR3nt: TGTGCCAGTACAGGGGGCGAGACCTACGAGCAGTACTTC

abundance: once
v_gene: TRBV12-3/TRBV12-4
j_gene: TRBJ2-3
d_gene: NA
CDR3aa: CASSEGHGIRADAEYF
CDR3nt: TGTGCCAGCAGCGAAGGACACGGAATCAGAGCAGATGCGGAGTATTTT

abundance: few
v_gene: TRBV6-5
j_gene: TRBJ1-4
d_gene: NA
CDR3aa: CASSWAGGQKLFF
CDR3nt: TGTGCCAGCAGTTGGGCAGGCGGACAAAAACTGTTTTTT

abundance: NA
v_gene: TRBV5-5
j_gene: TRBJ2-3
d_gene: NA
CDR3aa: CASSVETGTDTQYF
CDR3nt: TGTGCCAGCAGCGTGGAGACAGGAACAGATACGCAGTATTTT

abundance: NA
v_gene: TRBV27
j_gene: TRBJ2-7
d_gene: TRBD1
CDR3aa: CADPPAHRGQSYEQYF
CDR3nt: TGTGCCGACCCCCCAGCACACAGGGGGCAGTCCTACGAGCAGTACTTC

abundance: few
v_gene: TRBV24-1
j_gene: TRBJ2-1
d_gene: TRBD1
CDR3aa: CATGTGENEQFF
CDR3nt: TGTGCCACGGGGACAGGGGAGAATGAGCAGTTCTTC

abundance: NA
v_gene: TRBV27
j_gene: TRBJ2-2
d_gene: NA
CDR3aa: CASSLGQLANTGELFF
CDR3nt: TGTGCCAGCAGCCTGGGCCAACTAGCGAACACCGGGGAGCTGTTTTTT

abundance: NA
v_gene: TRBV24-1
j_gene: TRBJ2-2
d_gene: NA
CDR3aa: CATSDLPTGELFF
CDR3nt: TGTGCCACCAGTGATCTTCCTACCGGGGAGCTGTTTTTT

abundance: NA
v_gene: TRBV4-1
j_gene: TRBJ2-7
d_gene: NA
CDR3aa: CASSQVAGTLFNEQYF
CDR3nt: TGCGCCAGCAGCCAAGTCGCCGGGACTCTCTTCAATGAGCAGTACTTC

abundance: NA
v_gene: TRBV4-2
j_gene: TRBJ2-1
d_gene: NA
CDR3aa: CASSQGSRPVNEQFF
CDR3nt: TGTGCCAGCAGCCAAGGATCCCGACCCGTCAATGAGCAGTTCTTC

abundance: NA
v_gene: TRBV4-2
j_gene: TRBJ1-2
d_gene: NA
CDR3aa: CASSQGVVEHGYTF
CDR3nt: TGTGCCAGCAGCCAAGGGGTTGTGGAGCATGGCTACACCTTC

abundance: NA
v_gene: TRBV28
j_gene: TRBJ2-7
d_gene: TRBD2
CDR3aa: CASPKSLAESYEQYF
CDR3nt: TGTGCCAGCCCGAAATCCCTAGCGGAGTCCTACGAGCAGTACTTC

abundance: few
v_gene: TRBV20-1
j_gene: TRBJ2-7
d_gene: NA
CDR3aa: CSGRVDGYEQYF
CDR3nt: TGCAGTGGAAGGGTGGACGGCTACGAGCAGTACTTC

abundance: few
v_gene: TRBV12-3/TRBV12-4
j_gene: TRBJ2-7
d_gene: NA
CDR3aa: CASSTGIRHEQYF
CDR3nt: TGTGCCAGCAGTACGGGCATCCGCCACGAGCAGTACTTC